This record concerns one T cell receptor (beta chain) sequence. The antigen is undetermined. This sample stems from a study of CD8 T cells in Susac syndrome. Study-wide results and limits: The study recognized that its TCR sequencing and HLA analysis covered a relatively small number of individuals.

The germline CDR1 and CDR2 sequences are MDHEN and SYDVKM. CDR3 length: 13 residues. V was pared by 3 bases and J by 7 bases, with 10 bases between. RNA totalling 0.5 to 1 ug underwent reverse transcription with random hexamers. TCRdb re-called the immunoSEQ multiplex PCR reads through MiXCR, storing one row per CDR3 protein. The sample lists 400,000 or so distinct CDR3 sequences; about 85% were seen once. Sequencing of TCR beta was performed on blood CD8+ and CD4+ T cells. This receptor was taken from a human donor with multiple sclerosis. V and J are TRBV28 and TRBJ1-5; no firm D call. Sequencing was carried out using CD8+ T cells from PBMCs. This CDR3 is CASSFEQWQPQHF. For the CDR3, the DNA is TGTGCCAGCAGTTTCGAACAGTGGCAGCCCCAGCATTTT.